This record covers a single T cell receptor (beta chain). This record comes from a study of T-cell memory formation after mild COVID-19. This CDR3 comprises 12 residues. The germline V and J ends were trimmed by 5 bases and 6 bases, with 10 bases remaining between them. In germline, CDR1 is MNHEY, CDR2 SVGEGT. Each CDR3 protein gets one entry after TCRdb re-called the 5' RACE reads with MiXCR. This repertoire shows about 360,000 distinct CDR3 sequences, 10% to 15% found once; its top ten account for about a fifth. The sample taken for sequencing was PBMCs or a T cell subset sorted from them (not recorded which). The genes are TRBV6-2 or TRBV6-3 and TRBJ1-1; D unclear. This clonotype originated in a man aged 18 to 30 who had mild COVID-19 (a few samples of this study predate the infection). Cell type and time point are not known. The CDR3 DNA is TGTGCCAGCAGTGGCATTCGTCCTGAAGCTTTCTTT. It yields the protein CASSGIRPEAFF.